Listed here is a single T cell receptor (beta chain). Antigen specificity is unknown. The data derive from a study of shared clonotypes between healthy human individuals. The overall study: Donors were a couple of women and a few men aged 18 to 49. CD4 naive cells filled three plates per donor, CD4 memory three, CD8 naive two and CD8 memory one. Findings of the study overall: Compared with memory subsets, naive subsets generally had larger estimated richness. Sharing across four donors was seen in around 5% of naive CD4 clonotypes.

Naive CD8 populations comprised CD45RO-negative cells positively selected for CCR7, excluding terminally differentiated effector memory CD45RA+ cells. Here immunoSEQ multiplex PCR was the method, and the copy in TCRdb shows in-frame clones only, minus some. The table has fewer than 1 million clones, about 96% seen once; the top ten hold roughly 0.23%. The germline CDR1 and CDR2 sequences are MDHEN and SYDVKM. The CDR3 sequence is 12 residues long. Trimming removed 2 bases from V and 6 bases from J, with 7 bases in between. The V gene is TRBV28, the J gene TRBJ1-2; D perhaps matches TRBD1 (5 bases). Sequencing was done on a sample of naive CD8+ T cells sorted from blood. The source is a man between 25 and 39 years old in good health. Here the CDR3 DNA reads TGTGCCAGCAGTTTAGGAGGGGATGGCTACACCTTC. Amino acid sequence: CASSLGGDGYTF.